A selection of T cell receptor beta chains follows, all from one sample in a study of shared clonotypes between healthy human individuals. Sequenced by immunoSEQ multiplex PCR; TCRdb stores in-frame clones only, minus some. The table has approximately 1,500,000 clones, 95% to 97% seen once; the top ten hold over 1%. Sequenced input: naive CD4+ T cells sorted from blood. These receptors came from a man aged 25 to 40 in good health. Each CDR3 is given with its conserved first and last residue. A D gene is named only where the DNA matches it firmly. The size entry is marked missing in some rows and otherwise reads once, few, many or a size class.

TRBJ1-1	TRBV2	NA	TRBD1	CASRQDRERTEAFF	TGTGCCAGCAGACAAGACAGGGAGAGGACTGAAGCTTTCTTT
TRBJ2-7	TRBV18	NA	NA	CASSPISGPYEQYF	TGTGCCAGCTCACCTATCAGTGGACCGTACGAGCAGTACTTC
TRBJ1-5	TRBV30	NA	NA	CAWSEFQGYNQPQHF	TGTGCCTGGAGTGAATTTCAGGGGTACAATCAGCCCCAGCATTTT
TRBJ2-7	TRBV4-2	NA	NA	CASSQDRRLSYEQYF	TGTGCCAGCAGCCAAGATAGGCGATTATCCTACGAGCAGTACTTC
TRBJ2-1	TRBV18	NA	TRBD2	CASSPRREGGSYNEQFF	TGTGCCAGCTCACCAAGGCGGGAGGGCGGGTCCTACAATGAGCAGTTCTTC
TRBJ1-5	TRBV7-2	once	TRBD1	CASSSGQGVQPQHF	TGTGCCAGCAGCTCGGGACAGGGGGTTCAGCCCCAGCATTTT
TRBJ2-5	TRBV10-3	NA	NA	CAISDSGPPQETQYF	TGTGCCATCAGTGATTCAGGTCCCCCCCAAGAGACCCAGTACTTC
TRBJ2-7	TRBV28	NA	NA	CASSSDRGPRPTYEQYF	TGTGCCAGCAGTTCGGACCGGGGCCCCCGGCCAACCTACGAGCAGTACTTC
TRBJ2-1	TRBV6-5	NA	TRBD2	CASSPIRGDEQFF	TGTGCCAGCAGCCCTATCCGGGGGGATGAGCAGTTCTTC
TRBJ2-1	TRBV13	NA	NA	CASSLARGHDNEQFF	TGTGCCAGCAGCCTCGCTCGTGGACACGACAATGAGCAGTTCTTC
TRBJ2-7	TRBV29-1	once	NA	CSVGGGGTSYEQYF	TGCAGCGTTGGGGGGGGCGGGACCTCCTACGAGCAGTACTTC
TRBJ1-1	TRBV19	NA	NA	CASVPRGRWSIEAFF	TGTGCCAGCGTTCCTAGAGGCCGATGGAGCATTGAAGCTTTCTTT
TRBJ2-3	TRBV5-1	NA	TRBD2	CASSYRTGGDTQYF	TGCGCCAGCAGCTATCGGACGGGGGGAGATACGCAGTATTTT
TRBJ2-1	TRBV19	NA	NA	CASSIDPGPSYNEQFF	TGTGCCAGTAGTATAGACCCGGGACCCTCCTACAATGAGCAGTTCTTC
TRBJ2-5	TRBV28	NA	NA	CASSISTETQYF	TGTGCCAGCTCCATTTCTACGGAGACCCAGTACTTC
TRBJ2-7	TRBV29-1	NA	TRBD2	CSVGLAGGPGEQYF	TGCAGCGTTGGGCTAGCGGGAGGCCCTGGCGAGCAGTACTTC
TRBJ2-3	TRBV7-3	NA	TRBD1	CASSQQPGQGGTDTQYF	TGTGCCAGCAGCCAACAACCGGGACAGGGAGGCACAGATACGCAGTATTTT